This T cell receptor (beta chain) was retrieved from a study of CD8 T cells in ankylosing spondylitis. Library preparation for TCR beta used quantitative 5'-RACE with molecular barcodes. MiXCR, run by TCRdb on the 5' RACE reads, gives a single entry per CDR3 protein. The table includes 300,000 to 350,000 distinct CDR3 sequences, about a fifth detected once. This clonotype showed up just a few times. As yet, its antigen is unknown. The CDR3 sequence is 17 residues long. Germline loops: CDR1 LGHNA, CDR2 YSLEER. The ends lost 2 bases at V and 5 bases at J; junction bases unmatched: 10. Findings and limits, study-wide: Disease-linked clones reportedly showed significant enrichment in matched ankylosing spondylitis synovial fluid.

The V gene is TRBV4-3, the J gene TRBJ2-2; 8 bases map to TRBD2. Sequencing was done on a sample of blood, either unsorted or a sorted T cell fraction (not recorded which). The sequence derives from a female donor with ankylosing spondylitis or in good health (not recorded which). The CDR3 sequence is CASSQRRSGRATGELFF. CDR3 coding DNA: TGCGCCAGCAGCCAACGCCGGAGCGGGAGAGCGACCGGGGAGCTGTTTTTT.